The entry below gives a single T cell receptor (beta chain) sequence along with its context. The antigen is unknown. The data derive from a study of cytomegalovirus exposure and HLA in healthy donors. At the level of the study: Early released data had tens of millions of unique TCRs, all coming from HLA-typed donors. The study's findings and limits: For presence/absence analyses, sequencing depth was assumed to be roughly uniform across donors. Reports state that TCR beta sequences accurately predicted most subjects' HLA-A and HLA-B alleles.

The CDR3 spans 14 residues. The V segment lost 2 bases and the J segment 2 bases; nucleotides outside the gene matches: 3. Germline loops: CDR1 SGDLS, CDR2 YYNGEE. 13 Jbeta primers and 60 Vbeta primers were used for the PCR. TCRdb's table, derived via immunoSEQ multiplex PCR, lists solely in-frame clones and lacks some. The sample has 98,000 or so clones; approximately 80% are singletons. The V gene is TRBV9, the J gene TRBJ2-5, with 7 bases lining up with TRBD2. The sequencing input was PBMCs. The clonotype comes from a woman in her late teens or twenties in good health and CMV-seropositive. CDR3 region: CASSVYGGQETQYF. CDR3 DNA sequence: TGTGCCAGCAGCGTTTACGGGGGGCAAGAGACCCAGTACTTC.